A single sample gave rise to the 2 T cell receptor beta chains below, sequenced in a study of T cells in Graves' hyperthyroidism and ophthalmopathy. Amplification yielded TCR beta CDR3 regions, with RNA transcripts as the source. The HTBI primer set was used in a first-round RT-PCR of the TCR CDR3. TCRdb re-called the multiplex PCR reads through MiXCR, storing one row per CDR3 protein. The repertoire includes some 740,000 distinct CDR3 sequences, less than 15% of them detected once, and 10% sits in the top ten. Sequenced material: blood. These receptors were obtained from a woman aged 18-29 years with Graves' hyperthyroidism.

The table lists this clonotype with a few counts. This chain joins TRBV6-6 and TRBJ1-5; TRBD1 might be the D (5 bases). The CDR3 has 19 residues. Germline V lookup: CDR1 MNHNY, CDR2 SVGAGI (reference sequence). Trimming took 2 bases from V and 2 from J, leaving 22 bases between them. CDR3 sequence: CASSYGPGWGNWGNQPQHF. CDR3 sequence (DNA): TGTGCCAGCAGTTACGGCCCCGGGTGGGGGAATTGGGGCAATCAGCCCCAGCATTTT.

In its sample, this clonotype was seen many times. J is TRBJ2-7 and V is TRBV5-1, with 8 bases lining up with TRBD1. This CDR3 has 15 amino acids. Germline V lookup: CDR1 SGHRS, CDR2 YFSETQ. Trimming removed 0 bases from V and 1 base from J; junction bases left unmatched: 3. CDR3 bases: TGCGCCAGCAGCTTGGTAACAGGGGGGTCCTACGAGCAGTACTTC. As protein: CASSLVTGGSYEQYF.